The rows below give T cell receptor beta chains drawn from one sample of a study of blood T cells in healthy people across ages. TCRdb re-analysed the 5' RACE reads in MiXCR, keeping a single row per CDR3 protein. This table holds more than 1.4 million distinct CDR3 sequences, 42% found once. Sequences were obtained from blood. The receptors were gathered from a young woman in good health. Both conserved end residues are part of each CDR3. Each record gives: D gene, V gene, J gene, clone size, CDR3 DNA, CDR3 protein. D genes are given only for firm matches. The listing skips clone size in some rows; elsewhere it reads once, few, many or a size class.

d_gene: NA
v_gene: TRBV10-3
j_gene: TRBJ2-7
abundance: few
CDR3nt: TGTGCCACCTCCGGGCCACCGACCTACGAGCAGTACTTC
CDR3aa: CATSGPPTYEQYF

d_gene: NA
v_gene: TRBV10-3
j_gene: TRBJ2-1
abundance: once
CDR3nt: TGTGCCATCAGTGAGGAGGGTAGCGGAGTCCACAATGGGCAGTTCTTC
CDR3aa: CAISEEGSGVHNGQFF

d_gene: NA
v_gene: TRBV20-1
j_gene: TRBJ2-6
abundance: NA
CDR3nt: TGCAGTGCTAGAGATCAGGGGTGGGGGGCCAACGTCCTGACTTTC
CDR3aa: CSARDQGWGANVLTF

d_gene: TRBD2
v_gene: TRBV20-1
j_gene: TRBJ2-1
abundance: NA
CDR3nt: TGCAGTGCTAGAGATTCGGGGGGGCCCTACAATGAGCAGTTCTTC
CDR3aa: CSARDSGGPYNEQFF

d_gene: NA
v_gene: TRBV6-5
j_gene: TRBJ2-7
abundance: few
CDR3nt: TGTGCCAGCAGTTACTCCCCTTCCCCCACAGGGCGCAACGAGCAGTACTTC
CDR3aa: CASSYSPSPTGRNEQYF

d_gene: TRBD1
v_gene: TRBV15
j_gene: TRBJ2-7
abundance: NA
CDR3nt: TGTGCCACCAGCAGAGATGGGACAGGGGCGTTGTACTTC
CDR3aa: CATSRDGTGALYF

d_gene: NA
v_gene: TRBV5-1
j_gene: TRBJ2-7
abundance: NA
CDR3nt: TGCGCCAGCAGCTTGGCCGGGACTCCAAGCGAGCAGTACTTC
CDR3aa: CASSLAGTPSEQYF

d_gene: TRBD2
v_gene: TRBV11-2
j_gene: TRBJ2-1
abundance: NA
CDR3nt: TGTGCCAGCAGCCCCAGACTTGGGACTAGGCAGTTCTTC
CDR3aa: CASSPRLGTRQFF

d_gene: NA
v_gene: TRBV12-3/TRBV12-4
j_gene: TRBJ2-3
abundance: NA
CDR3nt: TGTGCCAGCAGTTTGTTAAGCGGAATCGGAGGTAGCACAGATACGCAGTATTTT
CDR3aa: CASSLLSGIGGSTDTQYF

d_gene: TRBD1
v_gene: TRBV20-1
j_gene: TRBJ2-5
abundance: NA
CDR3nt: TGCAGTGCGCTGGACAGGGGGCAGCGGGAGCAGTACTTC
CDR3aa: CSALDRGQREQYF

d_gene: NA
v_gene: TRBV29-1
j_gene: TRBJ2-5
abundance: few
CDR3nt: TGCAGCGTTGAACGGGAACAAGAGACCCAGTACTTC
CDR3aa: CSVEREQETQYF

d_gene: NA
v_gene: TRBV20-1
j_gene: TRBJ1-2
abundance: NA
CDR3nt: TGCAGTGCACCTATGACAGCCTCGTACGCTAACTATGGCTACACCTTC
CDR3aa: CSAPMTASYANYGYTF

d_gene: TRBD2
v_gene: TRBV2
j_gene: TRBJ2-5
abundance: NA
CDR3nt: TGTGCCAGCCGAGCTCCTAGCGGTTGGGAGACCCAGTACTTC
CDR3aa: CASRAPSGWETQYF

d_gene: NA
v_gene: TRBV19
j_gene: TRBJ2-1
abundance: few
CDR3nt: TGTGCCAGTAGTCAGGAACATTGGGGTACCTACAATGAGCAGTTCTTC
CDR3aa: CASSQEHWGTYNEQFF

d_gene: NA
v_gene: TRBV6-6
j_gene: TRBJ2-1
abundance: NA
CDR3nt: TGTGCCAGCACCGACGGGAGATCCTCCTACAATGAGCAGTTCTTC
CDR3aa: CASTDGRSSYNEQFF

d_gene: NA
v_gene: TRBV9
j_gene: TRBJ2-1
abundance: NA
CDR3nt: TGTGCCAGCAGCGTAGACAGCCACAATGAGCAGTTCTTC
CDR3aa: CASSVDSHNEQFF

d_gene: TRBD1
v_gene: TRBV18
j_gene: TRBJ2-7
abundance: few
CDR3nt: TGTGCCAGCTCACTGACAGGGGACAACGAGCAGTACTTC
CDR3aa: CASSLTGDNEQYF

d_gene: TRBD1
v_gene: TRBV20-1
j_gene: TRBJ2-7
abundance: few
CDR3nt: TGCAGTGCTCCCCCGAGCGGGACAGGGTACTACGAGCAGTACTTC
CDR3aa: CSAPPSGTGYYEQYF

d_gene: NA
v_gene: TRBV20-1
j_gene: TRBJ2-7
abundance: NA
CDR3nt: TGCAGTGCTGGAATAGACAGCTACGAGCAGTACTTC
CDR3aa: CSAGIDSYEQYF

d_gene: NA
v_gene: TRBV12-3/TRBV12-4
j_gene: TRBJ1-5
abundance: NA
CDR3nt: TGTGCCAGCAATGTCCAGGGGCCTTATAGCAATCAGCCCCAGCATTTT
CDR3aa: CASNVQGPYSNQPQHF